This is a list of T cell receptor beta chains from one sample in a study of cytomegalovirus exposure and HLA in healthy donors. Clones were read by immunoSEQ multiplex PCR, and TCRdb kept only the in-frame ones, dropping some. The table has some 110,000 clones, about 84% seen once; the top ten hold approximately 4.9%. Sequencing used PBMCs. These receptors were collected from a man between 18 and 35 years old in good health and CMV-seronegative. The CDR3 runs from the conserved cysteine through the conserved F or W. The D gene is left open where the match is weak. Expanded clones get a size class; other rows say once, few or many, or leave the size out.

>TRBD2|15|TRBV2|TRBJ2-1|NA
CASSLLAGLRNEQFF
TGTGCCAGCAGTCTTCTAGCGGGATTGAGAAATGAGCAGTTCTTC
>NA|16|TRBV9|TRBJ2-5|once
CASSYVLAGDLETQYF
TGTGCCAGCAGCTATGTGTTGGCTGGAGATTTGGAGACCCAGTACTTC
>NA|14|TRBV6-6|TRBJ1-5|NA
CASSSGFGNQPQHF
TGTGCCAGCAGTTCAGGTTTTGGCAATCAGCCCCAGCATTTT
>TRBD2|17|TRBV5-1|TRBJ2-1|NA
CASSPDLTSGNNNEQFF
TGCGCCAGCAGCCCTGACCTGACTAGCGGGAATAACAATGAGCAGTTCTTC
>NA|15|TRBV5-6|TRBJ2-4|NA
CASSQNRLAKNIQYF
TGTGCCAGCAGCCAGAACAGGCTAGCCAAAAACATTCAGTACTTC
>NA|15|TRBV16|TRBJ1-5|NA
CASTAKGRGNQPQHF
TGTGCCAGCACAGCCAAGGGGCGGGGGAATCAGCCCCAGCATTTT
>TRBD2|14|TRBV6-5|TRBJ2-3|NA
CASSSGTSGDTQYF
TGTGCCAGCAGTTCCGGGACTAGCGGAGATACGCAGTATTTT
>NA|15|TRBV11-2|TRBJ1-1|NA
CASSLITGQNTEAFF
TGTGCCAGCAGCTTAATTACAGGACAGAACACTGAAGCTTTCTTT
>TRBD2|19|TRBV10-3|TRBJ2-2|NA
CAISESGLAGGPGTGELFF
TGTGCCATCAGTGAGTCCGGACTAGCGGGAGGGCCGGGCACCGGGGAGCTGTTTTTT
>TRBD1|17|TRBV6-1|TRBJ2-6|NA
CASSEVNRGTGANVLTF
TGTGCCAGCAGTGAAGTAAACAGGGGTACTGGGGCCAACGTCCTGACTTTC
>NA|15|TRBV6-1|TRBJ2-7|NA
CASSAWTGGRDEQYF
TGTGCCAGCAGTGCGTGGACTGGCGGAAGGGACGAGCAGTACTTC
>TRBD2|13|TRBV6-5|TRBJ2-7|few
CASSGRENYEQYF
TGTGCCAGCAGCGGGAGGGAAAACTACGAGCAGTACTTC
>NA|11|TRBV6-5|TRBJ2-7|NA
CASRRDYEQYF
TGTGCCAGCAGGAGGGACTACGAGCAGTACTTC
>NA|13|TRBV29-1|TRBJ2-1|NA
CSGDGGSYNEQFF
TGCAGCGGGGACGGGGGCTCCTACAATGAGCAGTTCTTC
>NA|17|TRBV7-9|TRBJ2-1|NA
CASSPQSGSPPGNEQFF
TGTGCCAGCAGCCCCCAAAGCGGGTCGCCCCCGGGCAATGAGCAGTTCTTC
>NA|14|TRBV5-1|TRBJ2-3|once
CASSLVASPDTQYF
TGCGCCAGCAGCTTGGTTGCGTCCCCAGATACGCAGTATTTT
>NA|15|TRBV9|TRBJ1-1|NA
CASSASKTTGTEAFF
TGTGCCAGCAGCGCGTCTAAAACCACAGGCACTGAAGCTTTCTTT
>TRBD1|15|TRBV30|TRBJ1-3|NA
CAWSPFDRAGNTIYF
TGTGCCTGGAGCCCCTTTGACAGGGCTGGAAACACCATATATTTT
>NA|14|TRBV6-6|TRBJ1-2|NA
CASSYAKGDYGYTF
TGTGCCAGCAGTTACGCCAAGGGGGACTATGGCTACACCTTC
>NA|14|TRBV18|TRBJ1-4|NA
CASSQGVGNEKLFF
TGTGCCAGCTCGCAAGGAGTGGGTAATGAAAAACTGTTTTTT
>TRBD1|15|TRBV6-5|TRBJ2-7|NA
CASRVGTGDTYEQYF
TGTGCCAGCAGGGTCGGGACAGGGGACACCTACGAGCAGTACTTC
>NA|13|TRBV30|TRBJ1-1|NA
CAWSATDNTEAFF
TGTGCCTGGAGTGCCACAGATAACACTGAAGCTTTCTTT
>NA|14|TRBV7-6|TRBJ1-1|NA
CASSQGAANTEAFF
TGTGCCAGCAGCCAAGGGGCAGCTAACACTGAAGCTTTCTTT
>NA|16|TRBV5-1|TRBJ2-3|NA
CASSLQGGMGTDTQYF
TGCGCCAGCAGCTTGCAGGGGGGCATGGGCACAGATACGCAGTATTTT
>TRBD2|16|TRBV5-1|TRBJ2-3|NA
CASSLELAGGTDTQYF
TGCGCCAGCAGCTTGGAACTAGCGGGAGGCACAGATACGCAGTATTTT
>NA|15|TRBV2|TRBJ1-3|NA
CASSEDGDTGNTIYF
TGTGCCAGCAGTGAGGATGGGGACACTGGAAACACCATATATTTT
>NA|13|TRBV27|TRBJ1-4|NA
CASSLTIGEKLFF
TGTGCCAGCAGTCTAACTATAGGTGAAAAACTGTTTTTT
>TRBD2|15|TRBV5-6|TRBJ2-7|NA
CASSILAGALYEQYF
TGTGCCAGCAGCATTCTAGCGGGAGCTCTCTACGAGCAGTACTTC
>TRBD1|16|TRBV18|TRBJ1-2|NA
CASSSTRDRANYGYTF
TGTGCCAGCTCATCGACTAGGGACAGGGCAAACTATGGCTACACCTTC
>TRBD1|18|TRBV5-6|TRBJ1-5|NA
CASSTAGQGVYSNQPQHF
TGTGCCAGCAGCACAGCCGGACAGGGGGTCTATAGCAATCAGCCCCAGCATTTT
>TRBD2|18|TRBV7-2|TRBJ2-1|NA
CASSSKEASGRGYNEQFF
TGTGCCAGCAGCTCTAAGGAGGCTAGCGGGAGGGGTTACAATGAGCAGTTCTTC
>NA|15|TRBV30|TRBJ1-2|NA
CAWSVLRTVSYGYTF
TGTGCCTGGAGTGTACTCCGGACTGTTTCGTATGGCTACACCTTC
>TRBD1|15|TRBV27|TRBJ2-1|NA
CASTDDRGPNNEQFF
TGTGCCAGCACTGACGACAGGGGCCCGAACAATGAGCAGTTCTTC
>TRBD1|15|TRBV19|TRBJ2-2|NA
CASTLDRGSTGELFF
TGTGCCAGTACCCTGGACAGGGGAAGCACCGGGGAGCTGTTTTTT
>TRBD2|16|TRBV19|TRBJ2-5|NA
CASSGGTSGARETQYF
TGTGCCAGTAGTGGAGGGACTAGCGGCGCACGGGAGACCCAGTACTTC
>TRBD1|17|TRBV4-1|TRBJ2-5|NA
CASSLSFRDSSGETQYF
TGCGCCAGCAGCCTTTCATTCCGGGACAGCAGCGGAGAGACCCAGTACTTC
>NA|13|TRBV7-7|TRBJ2-1|NA
CASSSRPGNEQFF
TGTGCTAGCAGCTCTCGCCCGGGTAATGAGCAGTTCTTC
>NA|15|TRBV9|TRBJ2-7|NA
CASSASAGQAYEQYF
TGTGCCAGCAGCGCTTCAGCGGGCCAAGCCTACGAGCAGTACTTC
>NA|13|TRBV5-1|TRBJ1-3|NA
CASSLPGGNTIYF
TGCGCCAGCAGCTTACCGGGAGGAAACACCATATATTTT
>TRBD1|14|TRBV4-1|TRBJ2-1|NA
CASSHRTGGNEQFF
TGCGCCAGCAGCCACCGGACAGGGGGCAATGAGCAGTTCTTC
>NA|12|TRBV6-1|TRBJ2-5|NA
CASNEPVETQYF
TGTGCCAGCAACGAACCAGTAGAGACCCAGTACTTC
>NA|14|TRBV30|TRBJ1-1|NA
CAWSIGTPNTEAFF
TGTGCCTGGAGTATCGGGACACCCAACACTGAAGCTTTCTTT
>TRBD1|13|TRBV10-3|TRBJ1-2|NA
CAISSGQGSGYTF
TGTGCCATCAGCTCGGGACAGGGCTCTGGCTACACCTTC